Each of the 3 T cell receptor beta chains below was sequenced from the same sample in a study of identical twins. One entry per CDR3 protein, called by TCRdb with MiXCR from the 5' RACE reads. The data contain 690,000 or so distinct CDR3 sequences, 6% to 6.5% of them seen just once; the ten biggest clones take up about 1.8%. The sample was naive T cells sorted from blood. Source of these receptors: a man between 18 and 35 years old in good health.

CDR3 residues: CASSPAGDRYQETQYF. CDR3 DNA sequence: TGTGCCAGCAGTCCCGCGGGGGACAGGTACCAAGAGACCCAGTACTTC. The V gene is TRBV25-1, the J gene TRBJ2-5; tentative D call: TRBD1 (8 bases). CDR3 length equals 16 residues. The germline CDR1 and CDR2 sequences are MGHDK and SYGVNS. Trimming took off 5 bases at V and 0 bases at J, with 16 bases between the two ends.

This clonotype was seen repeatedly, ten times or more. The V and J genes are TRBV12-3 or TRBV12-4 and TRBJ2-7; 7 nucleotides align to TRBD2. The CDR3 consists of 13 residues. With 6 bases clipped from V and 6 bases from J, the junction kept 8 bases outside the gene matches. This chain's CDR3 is CASRGDYGGEQYF. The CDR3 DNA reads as TGTGCCAGCAGGGGGGACTACGGGGGCGAGCAGTACTTC.

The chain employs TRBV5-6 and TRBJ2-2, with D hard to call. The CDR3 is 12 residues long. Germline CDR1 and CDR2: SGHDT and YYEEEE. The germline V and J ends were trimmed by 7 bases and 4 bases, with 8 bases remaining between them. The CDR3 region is CASHERTGELFF. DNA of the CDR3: TGTGCCAGCCACGAGCGCACCGGGGAGCTGTTTTTT.